This T cell receptor (beta chain) emerged from a study of cytomegalovirus exposure and HLA in healthy donors. Amplification used 60 Vbeta primers and 13 Jbeta primers. Assay used: immunoSEQ multiplex PCR; TCRdb lists only in-frame clones, some missing. Altogether about 150,000 clones are present, under 85% being singletons, with the ten largest covering around 1.5%. CDR1 and CDR2 from the germline V gene are SGHDT and YYEEEE. Trimming shortened V by 0 bases and J by 5 bases, and 14 bases separated the two germline ends. There are 16 residues in the CDR3. This clone showed up many times. What it recognizes is unknown. Study-wide findings and caveats: The only immune exposure information that was available was CMV serostatus.

The clonotype comes from a woman aged 25 to 45 in good health and CMV-seronegative. The rearrangement uses TRBV5-6 and TRBJ2-2; D is unresolved. Sample: PBMCs. The CDR3 coding sequence is TGTGCCAGCAGCTTGGCGCCCTCTAGTAGAACCGGGGAGCTGTTTTTT. This encodes CASSLAPSSRTGELFF.